What follows are 22 T cell receptor beta chains derived from one specimen sequenced in a study of blood T cells in healthy people across ages. Next came a second PCR, run for about 6 to 11 cycles, which used a sample-barcoded 5' primer along with a J-beta primer mix. TCRdb fed the 5' RACE reads into MiXCR, producing one record per CDR3 protein. The sample has 800,000 to 900,000 distinct CDR3 sequences, about 62% seen once. Sequencing was carried out using blood. Receptors originate from a young man in good health.

This clonotype was found a few times. A much larger clone differs by one base, so this may be a read error. Here the CDR3 DNA reads TGTGCCATCAGACAAAGGGGTGACGCATACAATGAGCAGTTCTTC. It encodes CAIRQRGDAYNEQFF. This sequence joins TRBV10-3 and TRBJ2-1; perhaps TRBD1 as D (5 bases). CDR3 length: 15 residues. V lost 6 bases and J lost 4, with 16 bases in between. Germline V lookup: CDR1 ENHRY, CDR2 SYGVKD.

This clonotype was counted only a few times. The rearrangement joins TRBV7-3 to TRBJ2-1, with D possibly TRBD2 on 7 matching bases. The CDR3 consists of 16 residues. The V and J ends lost 2 bases and 3 bases respectively, with 14 bases between them. Germline CDR1 is SGHTA and CDR2 is FQGTGA. CDR3 in amino acids: CASSLEGGTNYNEQFF. The CDR3 nucleotides read TGTGCCAGCAGCTTAGAGGGGGGGACTAACTACAATGAGCAGTTCTTC. Complete variable domain (other parts from reference TRBV7-3 and TRBJ2-1): GAGVSQTPSNKVTEKGKYVELRCDPISGHTALYWYRQSLGQGPEFLIYFQGTGAADDSGLPNDRFFAVRPEGSVSTLKIQRTERGDSAVYLCASSLEGGTNYNEQFFGPGTRLTVL.

The chain employs TRBV20-1 and TRBJ2-1, with 7 nucleotides matching TRBD1. Unmatched junction bases numbered 12, after V lost 6 bases and J lost 10 bases. The CDR3 consists of 13 residues. Per germline, CDR1 DFQATT and CDR2 SNEGSKA (reference sequence). The CDR3 DNA follows: TGCAGTGCACCTCAGACAGGGCGAAACGAGCAGTTCTTC. Its protein is CSAPQTGRNEQFF.

The chain has TRBV10-3 and TRBJ2-1, with TRBD2 as a possible D gene (5 bases). Germline loops: CDR1 ENHRY, CDR2 SYGVKD. This CDR3 contains 14 residues. Trimming took off 3 bases at V and 6 bases at J, with 12 bases between the two ends. Written as DNA, the CDR3 is TGTGCCATCAGTGACTATTCGAGCGGCAATGAGCAGTTCTTC. This sequence encodes CAISDYSSGNEQFF.

This chain uses TRBV7-3 with TRBJ2-1; D remains unclear. The V and J ends lost 1 base and 14 bases respectively, with 18 bases between them. Looked up from germline, CDR1 is SGHTA and CDR2 is FQGTGA. This CDR3 region has 14 residues. This CDR3 is CASSLRPLETPKFF. DNA of the CDR3: TGTGCCAGCAGCTTAAGACCGCTTGAGACCCCAAAGTTCTTC. The whole variable domain, filled in from reference TRBV7-3 and TRBJ2-1, reads GAGVSQTPSNKVTEKGKYVELRCDPISGHTALYWYRQSLGQGPEFLIYFQGTGAADDSGLPNDRFFAVRPEGSVSTLKIQRTERGDSAVYLCASSLRPLETPKFFGPGTRLTVL.

This chain connects TRBV29-1 to TRBJ2-2; 9 positions match TRBD1. The CDR3 consists of 12 residues. The V gene's germline CDR1 is SQVTM and CDR2 ANQGSEA. Trimming took 7 bases from V and 6 from J; bases not matched to a gene: 3. CDR3 region: CSARTGAGELFF. The CDR3 coding sequence is TGCAGCGCCAGGACAGGGGCCGGGGAGCTGTTTTTT.

As to this clonotype: This sequence may be a read error, since a much larger clone differs from it by one base. The chain combines TRBV6-2 or TRBV6-3 with TRBJ1-1; D might be TRBD1 (5 bases). From germline, CDR1 is MNHEY and CDR2 SVGEGT. The CDR3 spans 16 residues. In DNA form, the CDR3 reads TGTGCCGGCAGTTACAATTCGGGACGCTGGAACACTGAAGCTTTCTTT. Its translation is CAGSYNSGRWNTEAFF.

This clonotype was counted a few times. The rearrangement links TRBV3-1 to TRBJ1-3; D uncertain. The V end lost 1 base, the J end lost 4 bases, and 2 bases lay between the germline ends. CDR3 length: 12 residues. Germline CDR1 and CDR2: LGHDT and YNNKEL (reference sequence). The CDR3 DNA sequence: TGTGCCAGCAGCCAAGCGGGAAACACCATATATTTT. Amino acids: CASSQAGNTIYF.

The chain joins TRBV4-3 to TRBJ2-5; 9 positions match TRBD1. The CDR3 contains 15 residues. V was clipped by 1 base and J by 6 bases; unmatched bases: 6. From germline, CDR1 is LGHNA and CDR2 YSLEER. The DNA for the CDR3 is TGCGCCAGCAGCCAAGGGGCGACAGGGGGGCAGACCCAGTACTTC. Translation gives CASSQGATGGQTQYF.

The genes are TRBV20-1 and TRBJ1-6; TRBD1 is a possible D gene (5 bases). Germline assignment: CDR1 DFQATT and CDR2 SNEGSKA (reference sequence). V was pared by 6 bases and J by 7 bases, with 16 bases between. The CDR3 length is 14 residues. CDR3 bases: TGCAGTGCCGGCCTACAGGAAGTGAATTCACCCCTCCACTTT. Encoded protein: CSAGLQEVNSPLHF.

The chain joins TRBV7-2 to TRBJ2-2, with 8 bases aligning to TRBD2. The CDR3 covers 14 residues. Trimming took 6 bases from V and 4 from J; bases not matched to a gene: 4. Germline V gene sequence: CDR1 SGHTA, CDR2 FQGNSA. The CDR3 loop reads CASSQSGGTGELFF. In DNA, the CDR3 is TGTGCCAGCAGTCAAAGCGGGGGCACCGGGGAGCTGTTTTTT.

This sequence joins TRBV28 and TRBJ2-7, with 13 bases that match TRBD2. The CDR3 is made up of 15 amino acids. Per germline, CDR1 MDHEN and CDR2 SYDVKM. V was clipped by 5 bases and J by 5 bases; unmatched bases: 6. Here the CDR3 reads CASSPPGTSGDEQYF. As DNA, the CDR3 is TGTGCCAGCAGTCCCCCCGGGACTAGCGGGGACGAGCAGTACTTC.

This clonotype was seen a few times. V and J are TRBV29-1 and TRBJ2-7, with 8 nucleotides matching TRBD1. The CDR3 contains 12 residues. The V and J ends lost 5 bases and 5 bases, in that order; junction bases with no gene match: 5. The germline gives CDR1 SQVTM, CDR2 ANQGSEA. DNA of the CDR3: TGCAGCGTTCTCAGGGGGCGTGACGAGCAGTACTTC. It encodes CSVLRGRDEQYF.

This chain links TRBV18 with TRBJ2-4; 9 nucleotides match TRBD1. CDR3 length equals 15 residues. Germline lookup yields CDR1 KGHSH and CDR2 LQKENI. Trimming at V came to 3 bases and at J to 8 bases, leaving 8 bases not matched to a gene. CDR3 protein: CASSPPRTGVDIQYF. CDR3 nucleotide sequence: TGTGCCAGCTCACCCCCGAGGACAGGGGTGGACATTCAGTACTTC.

This chain connects TRBV6-5 to TRBJ1-5; D is unresolved. This CDR3 comprises 16 residues. Trimming left V 5 bases short and J 0 bases short, with 14 bases between. Germline assignment: CDR1 MNHEY and CDR2 SVGAGI. As DNA, the CDR3 is TGTGCCAGCAGTCCTTACGGAGGAGTTAGCAATCAGCCCCAGCATTTT. This gives the protein CASSPYGGVSNQPQHF.

V and J are TRBV7-2 and TRBJ2-1, with 7 nucleotides matching TRBD2. V gave up 0 bases and J gave up 5 bases; unmatched junction bases: 4. The CDR3 runs to 15 residues. Looked up from germline, CDR1 is SGHTA and CDR2 is FQGNSA. The DNA of the CDR3 is TGTGCCAGCAGCTTAGCCAGCGGGGTTAACAATGAGCAGTTCTTC. Protein product: CASSLASGVNNEQFF.

This clonotype has only a few counts. This chain uses TRBV9 with TRBJ2-4; TRBD2 matches at 12 bases. The J call may be incorrect, as the DNA end agrees better with TRBJ2-7. Germline loops: CDR1 SGDLS, CDR2 YYNGEE. The CDR3 is 17 amino acids. In nucleotides, the CDR3 is TGTGCCAGCAGCGTAGGGGCTAGCGGGGGGGCCGTCTACGAGCAGTACTTC. This encodes CASSVGASGGAVYEQYF.

V and J are TRBV20-1 and TRBJ1-4; 10 positions agree with TRBD1. Germline V gene lookup returns CDR1 DFQATT and CDR2 SNEGSKA (reference sequence). V trimming: 3 bases; J trimming: 8 bases; junction bases outside the gene matches: 9. The CDR3 is 15 amino acids. CDR3: CSASAGTGEGEKLFF. CDR3 nucleotides: TGCAGTGCTAGTGCCGGGACAGGGGAAGGAGAAAAACTGTTTTTT.

CDR3 loop: CSARVNALEQPQHF. CDR3 nucleotides: TGCAGTGCTAGAGTTAACGCCCTCGAACAGCCCCAGCATTTT. The chain is built from TRBV20-1 and TRBJ1-5; the D is unclear. The CDR3 contains 14 residues. Germline CDR1 reads DFQATT; CDR2 reads SNEGSKA (reference sequence). The V end lost 1 base, the J end lost 7 bases, and 14 bases lay between the germline ends.

The chain combines TRBV7-8 with TRBJ2-3; D unresolved. The CDR3 runs to 14 residues. V lost 3 bases and J lost 0, with 7 bases in between. Per germline, CDR1 SGHVS and CDR2 FQNEAQ. The CDR3 reads CASSFDVSTDTQYF. The CDR3 DNA is TGTGCCAGCAGCTTCGATGTTAGCACAGATACGCAGTATTTT.

The V gene is TRBV20-1, the J gene TRBJ1-5; D is unresolved. This CDR3 is built from 14 residues. Germline CDR1 and CDR2: DFQATT and SNEGSKA (reference sequence). The V end was cut by 4 bases, the J end by 2 bases, with 12 bases between. DNA for the CDR3: TGCAGTGCTAAGGTGACGGTGCGCAATCAGCCCCAGCATTTT. Its protein product is CSAKVTVRNQPQHF.

V and J are TRBV11-1 and TRBJ2-1, with D unresolved. From germline, CDR1 is SGHAT and CDR2 FQDESV (reference sequence). V was trimmed by 7 bases and J by 7 bases, leaving 11 bases between them. The CDR3 loop spans 12 amino acids. The CDR3 loop is CASTSGPNEQFF. CDR3 in DNA: TGTGCCAGCACCTCAGGACCGAATGAGCAGTTCTTC. The variable domain in full, with the rest retrieved from reference TRBV11-1 and TRBJ2-1, is EAEVAQSPRYKITEKSQAVAFWCDPISGHATLYWYRQILGQGPELLVQFQDESVVDDSQLPKDRFSAERLKGVDSTLKIQPAELGDSAMYLCASTSGPNEQFFGPGTRLTVL.